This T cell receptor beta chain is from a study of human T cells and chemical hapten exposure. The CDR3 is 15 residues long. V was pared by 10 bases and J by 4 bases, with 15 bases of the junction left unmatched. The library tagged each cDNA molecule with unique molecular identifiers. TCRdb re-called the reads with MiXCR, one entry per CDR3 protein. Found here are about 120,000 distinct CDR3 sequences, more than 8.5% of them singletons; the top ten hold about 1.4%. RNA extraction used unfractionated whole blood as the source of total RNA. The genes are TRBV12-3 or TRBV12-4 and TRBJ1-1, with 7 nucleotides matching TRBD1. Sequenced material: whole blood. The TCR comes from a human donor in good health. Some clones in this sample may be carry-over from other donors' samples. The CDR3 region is CATTWGGGEGTEAFF. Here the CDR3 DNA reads TGTGCCACCACGTGGGGAGGGGGCGAAGGCACTGAAGCTTTCTTT.